This T cell receptor (beta chain) was sequenced for a study of control samples from healthy donors and cancer patients. TCRdb keeps only in-frame clones here, not all; method: immunoSEQ multiplex PCR. In the table there are 99,000 or so clones, 82% of which are singletons. This receptor was taken from a man in his 60s in good health. Sample: blood.

CDR3: CASSESPGNTQYF. The CDR3 DNA sequence: TGTGCCAGCAGTGAGAGTCCCGGAAATACGCAGTATTTT. V and J are TRBV6-4 and TRBJ2-3, with D unclear. In germline, CDR1 is MRHNA, CDR2 SNTAGT. V was trimmed by 3 bases and J by 7 bases, leaving 11 bases between them. The length of the CDR3 is 13 residues.